This TCR beta chain was profiled in a study of Graves' ophthalmopathy and Graves' hyperthyroidism. From RNA, the CDR3 regions of TCR beta chains were amplified and sequenced. Following a first-round RT-PCR that used HTBI primers, a second-round multiplex PCR was carried out. TCRdb processed the multiplex PCR reads anew with MiXCR; each CDR3 protein has one entry. Of some 520,000 distinct CDR3 sequences listed, around 14% were seen once; the top ten hold over 7.5%. This clonotype was counted between two and nine times. The germline CDR1 and CDR2 sequences are DFQATT and SNEGSKA (reference sequence). The CDR3 runs 14 residues. V shed 6 bases and J shed 7 bases, with 18 bases lying between them.

The rearrangement joins TRBV20-1 to TRBJ2-2; either TRBD1 or TRBD2 may supply D (7 bases each). The receptor was isolated from a woman aged 25 to 45 with Graves' ophthalmopathy. Sequenced input: blood. The CDR3 protein is CSANPGGGFGELFF. The CDR3 DNA follows: TGCAGTGCAAACCCAGGGGGGGGTTTCGGGGAGCTGTTTTTT.